A single sample gave rise to the 8 T cell receptor beta chains below, sequenced in a study of cytomegalovirus exposure and HLA in healthy donors (dated by TCRdb to the late 2010s). Library generation was performed with the immunoSEQ multiplex PCR assay. For the multiplex PCR, a mixture combining 60 forward primers for TCR Vbeta segments and 13 reverse primers for TCR Jbeta segments was used. Imported from immuneACCESS, the table was reduced by TCRdb to in-frame sequences with V and J called. These copies leave out some clones; in studies compared against another copy, an unresolved V gene accounts for under half, and the cause of the remainder is not known. This sample is represented by around 170,000 clones; roughly 80% of them were singletons. The leading ten clones occupy 3.8% of the sample. Sequenced input: PBMCs. The receptor set was obtained from a man in his forties or fifties in good health and CMV-seronegative.

This chain connects TRBV10-3 to TRBJ2-1, with 7 bases that match TRBD2. Germline trimming cut 8 bases from V and 4 bases from J; bases unmatched to any gene: 5. Per the germline V gene, CDR1 is ENHRY and CDR2 is SYGVKD. The CDR3 is 13 amino acids. CDR3 DNA: TGTGCCATCGAGGCTAGCGGATACAATGAGCAGTTCTTC. Residues: CAIEASGYNEQFF.

This clone was observed a single time. The chain is built from TRBV19 and TRBJ1-3; D call uncertain. CDR1 is LNHDA and CDR2 is SQIVND in the germline V gene (reference sequence). V was shortened by 3 bases and J by 1 base, with 7 bases between the two germline ends. The CDR3 totals 14 residues. The CDR3: CASSIGASGNTIYF. CDR3 coding DNA: TGTGCCAGTAGTATTGGAGCATCTGGAAACACCATATATTTT.

V usage is TRBV5-8 and J usage is TRBJ2-2; 9 nucleotides align to TRBD1. The CDR3 is made up of 16 amino acids. The V gene end was trimmed by 4 bases and the J gene end by 0 bases; junction bases not matched to a gene: 4. Germline V gives CDR1 SGHTS, CDR2 YDEGEE. The CDR3 DNA reads as TGTGCCAGCAGCCTGGGGACAGGGACGAACACCGGGGAGCTGTTTTTT. This gives the protein CASSLGTGTNTGELFF.

J is TRBJ2-7 and V is TRBV11-2, with a possible D match to TRBD1 (5 bases). There are 14 residues in the CDR3. Germline V lookup: CDR1 SGHAT, CDR2 FQNNGV. V was trimmed by 6 bases and J by 5 bases, leaving 17 bases between them. The CDR3 spells CASSLLDSSNEQYF. The CDR3 coding sequence is TGTGCCAGCAGTTTGCTCGACAGTTCGAACGAGCAGTACTTC.

The CDR3 loop reads CASNSFSTTVYTGELFF. Here the CDR3 DNA reads TGTGCCAGCAACTCTTTTTCGACGACAGTATACACCGGGGAGCTGTTTTTT. The chain uses TRBV6-4 and TRBJ2-2, with D possibly being TRBD1 (5 bases). The CDR3 has 17 amino acids. The V gene lost 7 bases and the J gene lost 3 bases, with 21 bases spanning the gap. The germline V gene has CDR1 MRHNA and CDR2 SNTAGT.

J is TRBJ2-7 and V is TRBV7-9; TRBD2 is a possible D gene (5 bases). The CDR3 contains 14 residues. Germline V gives CDR1 SEHNR, CDR2 FQNEAQ (reference sequence). Trimming stripped 1 base from V and 3 bases from J, with 10 bases between. DNA for the CDR3: TGTGCCAGCAGCTTAGGGACTGCAAACTACGAGCAGTACTTC. This gives the protein CASSLGTANYEQYF.

V usage is TRBV6-5 and J usage is TRBJ2-3; maybe TRBD2 (6 bases). There are 14 residues in the CDR3. CDR1 MNHEY and CDR2 SVGAGI come from the germline V gene. V lost 3 bases to trimming and J lost 2 bases, with 9 bases between them. The CDR3 reads CASSYAGLTDTQYF. CDR3 DNA: TGTGCCAGCAGTTATGCGGGACTCACAGATACGCAGTATTTT.

This chain links TRBV5-4 with TRBJ2-3; 12 bases fit TRBD2. CDR1 and CDR2 (germline): SGHNT, YYREEE (reference sequence). V lost 0 bases, J lost 4 bases, and 3 bases stayed unmatched. The CDR3 is 16 residues long. For the CDR3, the DNA is TGTGCCAGCAGCTTGGTTGCTAGCGGGGGGGCAGATACGCAGTATTTT. It encodes CASSLVASGGADTQYF.